This T cell receptor (beta chain) emerged from a study of T-cell memory formation after mild COVID-19 (dated by TCRdb to the early 2020s). For the wider study: TCR sequence clusters from the two donors were found to be largely donor specific. The cohort comprised two young, previously healthy adult volunteers, one female and one male. In two donors, T-cell clones that expanded and contracted after mild COVID-19 were followed by sequencing TCRalpha and TCRbeta repertoires longitudinally. Results the study describes overall, beyond this receptor: Whether the second-wave clones peaking on day 37 were SARS-CoV-2 specific was not confirmed. The detection of some responding clones in pre-infection memory suggests that pre-existing cross-reactive memory T cells joined the SARS-CoV-2 response. The study included only a couple of mild cases, and larger cohorts that include severe cases with pre-infection samples were judged to be necessary. Contracting CD4+ clones turned up mainly in the CM and EM memory subsets, whereas EMRA was where CD8+ clones were enriched. From day 15 to 85, contracting clones showed balanced CD4/CD8 phenotypes, whereas a second wave of clones that expanded from day 15 to 37 leaned towards CD4+.

Sequencing used an Illumina NovaSeq 6000. cDNA libraries for TCRalpha and TCRbeta were prepared by 5'RACE using constant-segment primers, with sample barcodes and unique molecular identifiers added. RNA was extracted from every sample with Trizol reagent. Amplification of the libraries took two PCR steps, and the second step added a second sample barcode plus Illumina TruSeq adapters. The libraries were sequenced on an Illumina NovaSeq using 2 x 150 bp paired-end reads. Processing in the source paper ran as follows. Reads were demultiplexed and collapsed into UMI-guided consensus sequences with migec v1.2.7. Using mixcr v2.1.11, UMI consensuses were aligned to TRA and TRB V and J templates and then assembled into clonotypes. Expanded or contracted clonotypes were those called significant by both edgeR and NoisET, with noise models trained on biological replicates. For edgeR calls, the cutoffs were a false discovery rate-adjusted p below 0.01 and a log2 fold-change threshold of 1. As an exploratory analysis of dynamics, PCA with hierarchical clustering was applied to max-normalized trajectories of the 1000 most abundant clonotypes. Separately sequenced CD4+ and CD8+ repertoires were used to assign a CD4 or CD8 phenotype to each responding clone. Using fastp at Q25 and MiXCR, TCRdb reprocessed the public reads and kept productive beta chains. CDR3 protein duplicates are merged, each entry listing the most common genes and DNA. Clone size and V and J calls follow TCRdb, not the original study. For this sample the table gives 550,000 to 600,000 distinct CDR3 sequences, of which approximately 15% were detected only once. Together, the top ten hold approximately 8.1% of the sample.

Comments on this clonotype: Its antigen is currently not known. Base quality data are lacking; no much larger clone is found one base away.

PBMCs were isolated by Ficoll-Paque density gradient centrifugation. From a lookup of the germline V gene (reference sequence), CDR1 and CDR2 are SGHKS and YYEKEE. Reading from cysteine to phenylalanine, the CDR3 counts 14 amino acids. The retained sequence is limited to the CDR3, 42 bases, with the frame set at the first base. V and J lose 1 base and 15 bases, and a span of 17 bases separates them. The specimen sequenced was PBMCs or a T cell subset sorted from them (not recorded which). This sequence originates from an adult woman who had mild COVID-19 (a few samples of this study predate the infection). The sample titles of this study are shuffled in the database, so cell type and time point are left out; the donor was told from shared clones. The receptor chain draws on TRBV5-5 and TRBJ1-6, with the D gene call left open. The encoded CDR3 is CASSLSWREQHLHF. The DNA sequence is TGTGCCAGCAGCTTGTCTTGGCGCGAGCAGCACCTCCACTTT.